This T cell receptor beta chain was sequenced for a study of blood T cell repertoires in COVID-19. Study-wide background: COVID-19 samples collected from the United States, Italy and Spain covered acute and convalescent phases.

It was during active infection that Seattle patients were enrolled and then longitudinally followed. J lost 0 bases, V lost 11 bases, and 4 bases had no gene match. In germline, CDR1 is MDHEN, CDR2 SYDVKM. This CDR3 is built from 13 residues. Authors' analysis steps: The authors estimated nucleated cell counts from reference gene primer amplification. TCRdb keeps only in-frame clones here, not all; method: immunoSEQ multiplex PCR. V, J and clone size reflect that table, while D and trimming were determined from the DNA. This sample has approximately 330,000 clones, with about 87% found just once. The sample taken for sequencing was peripheral blood. The receptor comes from a man younger than 40 with COVID-19, enrolled during active disease. This chain connects TRBV28 to TRBJ2-3; TRBD1 agrees at 8 bases. The CDR3 reads CAEGDRSTDTQYF. CDR3 sequence (DNA): TGTGCCGAAGGGGACAGGAGCACAGATACGCAGTATTTT.